This TCR beta chain originates from a study of blood T cell repertoires in COVID-19. At the level of the study: Sources were T cells, B-cell-depleted T cells, or PBMCs; the material itself was cDNA or gDNA.

The CDR3 has 16 residues. Trimming removed 4 bases from V and 5 bases from J, with 21 bases in between. Germline V gene data show CDR1 as SGDLS and CDR2 as YYNGEE. Here immunoSEQ multiplex PCR was the method, and the copy in TCRdb shows in-frame clones only, minus some. The data show under 200,000 clones, with 80% to 95% seen just once and approximately 0.56% held by the top ten. This sequence was found in a man aged 50 or older with acute or convalescent COVID-19. Source material: peripheral blood. The chain employs TRBV9 and TRBJ2-5, with D perhaps matching TRBD2 (6 bases). CDR3 in DNA: TGTGCCAGCAGCCCTGGGGTAGCGGATAAAGGGGAGACCCAGTACTTC. Protein sequence: CASSPGVADKGETQYF.